This T cell receptor (beta chain) was captured by sequencing in a study of post-analysis software for immune sequencing data. About the study: The disease courses covered relapsing-remitting, secondary progressive and progressive-relapsing multiple sclerosis. Findings of the study overall: Controls had lower frequencies than patients of a handful of TRBV segments, which included TRBV5-6, TRBV5-1 and TRBV20-1. By F measure, strong co-clustering occurred among samples prepared in the same batch.

On this clonotype itself: What it binds is not known.

V was shortened by 2 bases and J by 5 bases, with 9 bases between the two germline ends. Germline V gene lookup returns CDR1 SQVTM and CDR2 ANQGSEA. The CDR3 covers 12 residues. Each TCR beta cDNA library carried unique molecular identifiers. Input amounts of 1 to 10 million T cells were used. These gave about 500,000 cDNA molecules, so each molecule approximated one T cell. TCRdb ran MiXCR on the PCR reads and lists one entry per CDR3 protein. The sample lists 700,000 to 800,000 distinct CDR3 sequences, 25% to 30% seen once, with around 0.56% in the top ten. This sequence originates from a girl aged 10 to 17 with multiple sclerosis. The chain links TRBV29-1 to TRBJ2-5; D is ambiguous. Sequencing used blood. CDR3: CSVERSGETQYF. The CDR3 DNA is TGCAGCGTTGAAAGATCGGGCGAGACCCAGTACTTC. Together with reference TRBV29-1 and TRBJ2-5, the CDR3 gives the full variable domain: SAVISQKPSRDICQRGTSLTIQCQVDSQVTMMFWYRQQPGQSLTLIATANQGSEATYESGFVIDKFPISRPNLTFSTLTVSNMSPEDSSIYLCSVERSGETQYFGPGTRLLVL.